The present TCR beta chain was sequenced within a study of glioma-infiltrating T cells. On this clonotype: This may be a read error: a much more frequent sequence differs by one nucleotide.

After removal of 4 bases from V and 5 bases from J, the junction contained 7 bases not matched to a gene. This CDR3 comprises 15 residues. Germline V lookup: CDR1 MNHEY, CDR2 SMNVEV (reference sequence). Amplification of TCR alpha and beta CDR3 regions from RNA used iRepertoire nested multiplex PCR. TCRdb called the multiplex PCR reads again in MiXCR, with one record for every CDR3 protein. The sample lists under 200,000 distinct CDR3 sequences; over 40% were seen once. The origin of this receptor is a human donor with low-grade glioma or glioblastoma, undergoing nonglioma brain surgery, or in good health (not recorded which). Sequencing was done on a sample of glioma tissue, nonneoplastic brain tissue, or PBMCs (not recorded which). This chain uses TRBV27 with TRBJ2-7; 11 bases agree with TRBD2. This CDR3 is CASSSTTSGRDEQYF. In nucleotides, the CDR3 is TGTGCCAGCAGTTCCACCACTAGCGGGAGAGACGAGCAGTACTTC.